These 14 T cell receptor beta chains came from one sample sequenced in a study of T-cell reconstitution after alpha-beta-depleted transplantation in children. Unique molecular identifiers were incorporated during preparation of the TCRbeta library. Each CDR3 protein is one row after TCRdb ran MiXCR on the PCR reads. This table holds about 610,000 distinct CDR3 sequences, roughly a tenth found once. The input for sequencing was PBMCs from the stem cell graft donor, taken from the stem cell graft. Receptors originate from a human donor who donated a stem cell graft to a child with acute myeloid leukemia.

On this clonotype itself: This likely comes from a read error, as the CDR3 has no conserved phenylalanine or tryptophan at its end. The DNA is left out, because the CDR3 cannot be placed on it with certainty; the CDR3 is given as TCRdb lists it. The gene calls are TRBV20-1 and TRBJ2-1; TRBD2, the table's D call, lacks a check against the DNA. The CDR3 is 11 amino acids long, termini counted. Germline V gene sequence: CDR1 DFQATT, CDR2 SNEGSKA (reference sequence). The CDR3 loop reads CSAWETSGSSI.

The rearrangement joins TRBV5-1 to TRBJ2-5, with 8 bases fitting TRBD2. Germline V gene lookup returns CDR1 SGHRS and CDR2 YFSETQ. J gave up 4 bases and V 4 bases, and 12 bases lay outside the gene matches. This CDR3 is built from 16 residues. The CDR3 coding sequence is TGCGCCAGCAGCCCCCAGAAGGGACTAGTGTCAGAGACCCAGTACTTC. This translates into CASSPQKGLVSETQYF.

This clonotype occurred a few times. The chain links TRBV29-1 to TRBJ2-2; a weak D match, TRBD1 (6 bases). The ends were cut back, 7 bases at V and 4 bases at J, with 16 bases in the middle. The germline V gene has CDR1 SQVTM and CDR2 ANQGSEA. The CDR3 totals 14 residues. The CDR3 spells CSAARQGITGELFF. CDR3 DNA sequence: TGCAGCGCCGCTCGTCAGGGGATCACCGGGGAGCTGTTTTTT.

This clonotype was counted a few times. The chain is built from TRBV7-2 and TRBJ2-1; TRBD2 aligns across 9 bases. Trimming cost V 2 bases and J 8 bases; bases outside gene matches: 7. Germline V gene data show CDR1 as SGHTA and CDR2 as FQGNSA. The CDR3 covers 15 residues. The CDR3 loop is CASSLTPASGDEQFF. CDR3 nucleotides: TGTGCCAGCAGCTTAACCCCGGCTAGCGGGGATGAGCAGTTCTTC.

This clonotype was counted between two and nine times. CDR3 DNA sequence: TGTGCCAGCAGTTACTCTGACAGGGGGTATGAGCAGTACTTC. It is translated as CASSYSDRGYEQYF. V usage is TRBV6-5 and J usage is TRBJ2-7; 9 bases agree with TRBD1. The CDR3 contains 14 residues. With 0 bases clipped from V and 7 bases from J, the junction kept 4 bases outside the gene matches. The germline V gene encodes CDR1 MNHEY and CDR2 SVGAGI.

The table lists this clonotype with many counts. The V and J genes are TRBV7-3 and TRBJ2-7; D gene ambiguous. Trimming left V 2 bases short and J 0 bases short, with 11 bases between. The CDR3 spans 15 residues. Germline V gene lookup returns CDR1 SGHTA and CDR2 FQGTGA. CDR3 residues: CASSLSPGYSYEQYF. In DNA form, the CDR3 reads TGTGCCAGCAGCTTATCCCCGGGTTACTCCTACGAGCAGTACTTC.

This clonotype was seen more than once but under ten times. V is TRBV20-1 and J is TRBJ1-1, with no clear D. Germline V gene lookup returns CDR1 DFQATT and CDR2 SNEGSKA (reference sequence). V lost 3 bases and J lost 10, with 18 bases in between. This CDR3 is 13 amino acids long. CDR3 amino acids: CSASNLPHPGAFF. DNA of the CDR3: TGCAGTGCTAGTAATCTCCCTCACCCAGGAGCTTTCTTT.

The V and J genes are TRBV7-3 and TRBJ2-2, with 12 bases identical to TRBD1. J gave up 5 bases and V 0 bases, and 4 bases lay outside the gene matches. From germline, CDR1 is SGHTA and CDR2 FQGTGA. This CDR3 has 17 residues. This CDR3 reads CASSLTAGQGATGELFF. CDR3 sequence (DNA): TGTGCCAGCAGCTTAACGGCGGGACAGGGGGCGACCGGGGAGCTGTTTTTT.

Only a few counts were recorded for this clonotype. The gene calls are TRBV20-1 and TRBJ2-2; 13 bases are shared with TRBD2. The V segment lost 6 bases and the J segment 4 bases; nucleotides outside the gene matches: 11. This CDR3 has 17 amino acids. Germline V CDR1 and CDR2: DFQATT, SNEGSKA (reference sequence). The CDR3 here is CSAITGTSGTGTGELFF. In DNA, the CDR3 is TGCAGTGCGATCACCGGGACTAGCGGGACAGGCACCGGGGAGCTGTTTTTT.

The gene calls are TRBV30 and TRBJ1-1, with D maybe TRBD1 (5 bases). The germline CDR1 and CDR2 sequences are GTSNPN and SVGIG (reference sequence). The V end was cut by 2 bases, the J end by 0 bases, with 13 bases between. CDR3 length: 15 residues. Here the CDR3 DNA reads TGTGCCTGGAGTCCAATGACAGACTTGAACACTGAAGCTTTCTTT. Translated, it gives CAWSPMTDLNTEAFF.

Comments on this clonotype: Compared with germline, one end of the junction differs, possibly owing to a read error. This rearrangement joins TRBV28 to TRBJ2-5; D call uncertain. Per germline, CDR1 MDHEN and CDR2 SYDVKM. The CDR3 consists of 13 residues. CDR3 nucleotide sequence: TGTGCCAGCAATGGGTGGGCAGAAGAGACCCAGTGCTTC. This translates into CASNGWAEETQCF.

The J gene is TRBJ2-7, the V gene TRBV12-3 or TRBV12-4, with D possibly TRBD2 on 5 matching bases. CDR3 length equals 15 residues. V lost 4 bases and J 1 base, leaving 14 bases between the germline ends. CDR3 DNA sequence: TGTGCCAGCAGTTCCGGGGTGGCAGCTTCCTACGAGCAGTACTTC. This sequence encodes CASSSGVAASYEQYF.

This clonotype was seen many times. V usage is TRBV19 and J usage is TRBJ2-7; 7 positions match TRBD1. This CDR3 comprises 13 residues. The trim removed 7 bases at V and 6 bases at J, leaving 9 bases unmatched. Germline CDR1 reads LNHDA; CDR2 reads SQIVND (reference sequence). The CDR3, as DNA: TGTGCCAGTACAGAAAGGGGGCAGGTCGAGCAGTACTTC. Translation gives CASTERGQVEQYF. The whole variable domain, remainder taken from reference TRBV19 and TRBJ2-7, is DGGITQSPKYLFRKEGQNVTLSCEQNLNHDAMYWYRQDPGQGLRLIYYSQIVNDFQKGDIAEGYSVSREKKESFPLTVTSAQKNPTAFYLCASTERGQVEQYFGPGTRLTVT.

This clonotype was detected ten times or more. As DNA, the CDR3 is TGTGCCAGCTCACCACTGGGGCCGGGAGCTCACTATGGCTACACCTTC. This encodes CASSPLGPGAHYGYTF. V usage is TRBV18 and J usage is TRBJ1-2; D is perhaps TRBD1 (5 bases). The V end was cut by 1 base, the J end by 3 bases, with 15 bases between. Germline V gene data show CDR1 as KGHSH and CDR2 as LQKENI. This CDR3 comprises 16 residues. The variable domain in full, completed from reference TRBV18 and TRBJ1-2, reads NAGVMQNPRHLVRRRGQEARLRCSPMKGHSHVYWYRQLPEEGLKFMVYLQKENIIDESGMPKERFSAEFPKEGPSILRIQQVVRGDSAAYFCASSPLGPGAHYGYTFGSGTRLTVV.